Detailed here is one TCR beta chain. The antigen remains undetermined. This CDR3 has 17 amino acids. V gave up 5 bases and J gave up 2 bases, with 21 bases separating them. The authors produced TCR alpha and TCR beta cDNA libraries with sample barcodes and UMIs by 5'RACE using constant-segment primers. TCRdb re-called the 5' RACE reads through MiXCR, storing one row per CDR3 protein. The data hold roughly 130,000 distinct CDR3 sequences, with approximately 15% observed a single time. These data come from a study of T-cell memory formation after mild COVID-19. Turning to the study itself: There were largely donor-specific TCR clusters.

Study outcomes and limitations: Clones that got smaller from day 15 to 85 had even CD4/CD8, while clones growing later tipped toward CD4+. CD4+ contracting clones were mainly CM and EM; CD8+ ones, EMRA.

This clonotype originated in a young man who had mild COVID-19 (a few samples of this study predate the infection). Cell type and time point are not known. Sequenced material: PBMCs or a T cell subset sorted from them (not recorded which). The chain employs TRBV12-3 or TRBV12-4 and TRBJ1-2, with D perhaps TRBD1 (5 bases). In DNA form, the CDR3 reads TGTGCCAGCAGTCCTAGAGTCGCAGGGATTTCGAACTATGGCTACACCTTC. Encoded protein: CASSPRVAGISNYGYTF.